The entry below describes one T cell receptor beta chain. Its antigen is still unknown. No base qualities exist here, and no much larger clone lies one base off it. Reading the label with the study, this specimen's treatment or condition is: roughly 10-day PBMC culture with coronavirus spike peptide pools or control peptides (ViraFEST assay). The ViraFEST assay, used in the study, expanded antigen-specific T cells with peptide pools and then identified the expanded clonotypes through TCR sequencing. The convalescent patients' positive SARS-CoV-2 PCR tests were from March to December 2020, which was before the Alpha, Beta and Delta variants emerged in the United States. Under 2.5 million PBMCs per well were cultured in IMDM with approximately 4.9% human AB serum and 8 to 10 IU/ml IL-2, plus 10 ug/ml peptide pools. On days 3 and 7, half of the culture medium was replaced with fresh IL-2-containing medium. After around 10 days of culture, CD4+ T cells were isolated by negative selection using the EasySep CD4+ T cell isolation kit. Ficoll-Paque Plus gradient centrifugation was used to isolate PBMCs from whole blood, and the isolated PBMCs were then either used fresh or cryopreserved at -140C. Each culture condition was generally run in triplicate wells.

The receptor library was made with PCR. At the Johns Hopkins FTIC core, DNA from the cultured CD4+ T cells underwent TCR sequencing with the Oncomine TCR Beta short-read assay. The QIAamp micro DNA kit was used to extract genomic DNA from the cultured CD4+ T cells. The Oncomine TCR Beta libraries from cultured CD4+ T cells were pooled using unique dual indexes and then sequenced on an Illumina iSeq 100. Concerning the study's data processing: Non-productive sequences were removed, and CDR3s that did not start with C, did not end with F or W, or were shorter than 7 amino acids were discarded. Antigen-specific clonotypes were identified with the MANAFEST web application by comparing peptide-stimulated wells with reference and other culture wells. To be called positive, a clone needed an FDR below 0.05, an odds ratio above 5, and a productive frequency above 0.1% in at least two of three replicate wells. A clonotype counted as cross-reactive if it showed significant expansion both in the SARS-CoV-2 spike wells and in at least one common cold coronavirus spike condition. Similarity between CDR3 sequences was evaluated in R version 3.6.1 using Levenshtein distances (stringdist) and unrooted phylogenetic trees (ape). TCRdb applied fastp at Q25 and MiXCR to the public reads, then kept only in-frame beta chains. Rows are unified per CDR3 protein, each entry keeping the most common DNA and genes. The V and J calls and clone size are TCRdb's, not the authors'. The sample has approximately 18,000 distinct CDR3 sequences on record, 25% to 35% of them singletons. The ten largest account for around a sixth of the sample.

The CDR3 spans 12 residues, from the cysteine through the phenylalanine. Only the CDR3 DNA stays, 36 bases, in frame from base 1. Trimming at the junction amounts to 7 bases on V and 6 bases on J, and the germline ends lie 11 bases apart. For CDR1 and CDR2, the germline V gene (reference sequence) lists SEHNR and FQNEAQ. The record originates from a study of vaccination and CD4 T cells after COVID-19 (dated by TCRdb to between 2021 and 2023). Study-level background: Convalescent patients had a positive SARS-CoV-2 result on nasal swab PCR, and of these patients, several had mild disease and one had severe disease. In the convalescent cohort there were six males and four females, among whom were two Hispanic individuals, seven Caucasians, two Asians and one multiracial person. Each participant got two doses of either the Pfizer-BioNTech BNT162b2 vaccine (n=8) or the Moderna mRNA-1273 vaccine (n=2). Post-COVID blood samples from convalescent patients were collected a median of around 100 days after diagnosis, with a range of about 30 to 170 days. Post-vaccine blood samples were obtained a median of around 74 days after the second vaccine dose, with a range of roughly 14 to 241 days. For stimulating the cultures, overlapping spike peptide pools were used, derived from SARS-CoV-2 as well as from the common cold coronaviruses HCoV-NL63, HCoV-OC43 and HCoV-229E. In control cultures, a CEFX viral epitope pool was used as positive control, an HIV-1 Nef peptide pool was used as negative control, or no peptide was added. In ten to eleven COVID-19 convalescent patients and a handful of infection-naive healthy vaccine recipients, researchers compared the spike-specific CD4+ TCR repertoire from before mRNA vaccination with the repertoire from after. Overall study results and their limits: The number of convalescent patients in the study was relatively small, and the study did not examine early timepoints following natural infection. The median number of SARS-CoV-2-reactive clonotypes rose from under 25 after infection to around 40 after vaccination, but the change was not significant. In convalescent patients, a median around 85% of post-vaccine SARS-CoV-2-reactive clones were detected only after vaccination, and vaccine-specific priming was suggested by this finding. Nearly all vaccine-specific clones in convalescent patients (304 of 307) were mono-reactive for SARS-CoV-2 spike rather than cross-reactive with common cold coronaviruses.

This TCR was recovered from a human donor with COVID-19. The rearrangement combines TRBV7-9 with TRBJ2-3, with the D segment identity uncertain. Sequencing was performed on cultured CD4+ T cells from blood. The CDR3: CASTVRHDTQYF. The DNA sequence reads TGTGCCAGCACTGTACGACACGATACGCAGTATTTT.